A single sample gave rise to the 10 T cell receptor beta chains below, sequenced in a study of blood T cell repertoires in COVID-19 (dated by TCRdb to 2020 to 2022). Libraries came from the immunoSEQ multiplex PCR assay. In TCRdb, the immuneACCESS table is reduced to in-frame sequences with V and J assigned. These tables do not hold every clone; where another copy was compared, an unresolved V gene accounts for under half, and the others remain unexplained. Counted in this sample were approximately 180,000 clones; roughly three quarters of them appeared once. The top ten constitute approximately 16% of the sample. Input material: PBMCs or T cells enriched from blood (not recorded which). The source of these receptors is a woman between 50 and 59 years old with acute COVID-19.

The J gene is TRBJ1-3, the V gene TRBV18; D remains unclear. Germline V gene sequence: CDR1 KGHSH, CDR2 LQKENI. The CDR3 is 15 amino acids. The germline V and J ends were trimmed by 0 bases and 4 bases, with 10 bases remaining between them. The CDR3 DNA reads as TGTGCCAGCTCACCACCGGAGTTTTCAGGAAACACCATATATTTT. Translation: CASSPPEFSGNTIYF.

CDR3 bases: TGTGCCAGCAGCCAACAGGGGATTTCTGGAAACACCATATATTTT. It translates to CASSQQGISGNTIYF. V usage is TRBV14 and J usage is TRBJ1-3, with a possible D match to TRBD1 (6 bases). The germline V gene has CDR1 SGHDN and CDR2 FVKESK. The CDR3 has 15 residues. V lost 2 bases and J 1 base, leaving 9 bases between the germline ends.

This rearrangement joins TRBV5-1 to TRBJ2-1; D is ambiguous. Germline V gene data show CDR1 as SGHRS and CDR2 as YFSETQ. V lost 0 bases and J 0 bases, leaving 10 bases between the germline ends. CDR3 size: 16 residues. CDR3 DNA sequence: TGCGCCAGCAGCTTGGGCCGTCTGAGCTCCTACAATGAGCAGTTCTTC. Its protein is CASSLGRLSSYNEQFF.

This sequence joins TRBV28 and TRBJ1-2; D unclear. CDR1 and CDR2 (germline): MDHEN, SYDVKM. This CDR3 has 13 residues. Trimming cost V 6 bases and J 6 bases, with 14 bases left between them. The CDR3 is CASRTYIRNGYTF. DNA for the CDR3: TGTGCCAGCAGGACTTACATCCGGAATGGCTACACCTTC.

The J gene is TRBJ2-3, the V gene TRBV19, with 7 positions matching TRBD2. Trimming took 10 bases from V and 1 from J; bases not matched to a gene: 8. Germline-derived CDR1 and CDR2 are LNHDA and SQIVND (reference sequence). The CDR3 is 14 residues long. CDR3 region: CATKSGERTDTQYF. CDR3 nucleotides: TGTGCCACCAAAAGCGGGGAACGCACAGATACGCAGTATTTT.

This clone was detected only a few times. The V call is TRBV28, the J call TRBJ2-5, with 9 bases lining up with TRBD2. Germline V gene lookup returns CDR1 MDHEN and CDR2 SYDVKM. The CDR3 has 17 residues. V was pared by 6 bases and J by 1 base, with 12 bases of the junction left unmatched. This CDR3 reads CASSRPSGITVQETQYF. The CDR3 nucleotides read TGTGCCAGCAGCAGACCTAGCGGGATCACCGTCCAAGAGACCCAGTACTTC. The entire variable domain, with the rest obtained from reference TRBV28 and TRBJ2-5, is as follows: DVKVTQSSRYLVKRTGEKVFLECVQDMDHENMFWYRQDPGLGLRLIYFSYDVKMKEKGDIPEGYSVSREKKERFSLILESASTNQTSMYLCASSRPSGITVQETQYFGPGTRLLVL.

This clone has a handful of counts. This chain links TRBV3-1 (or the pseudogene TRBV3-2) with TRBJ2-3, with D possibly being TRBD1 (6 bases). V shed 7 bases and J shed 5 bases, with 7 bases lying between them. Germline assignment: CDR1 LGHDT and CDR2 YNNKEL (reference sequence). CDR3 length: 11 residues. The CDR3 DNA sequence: TGTGCCAGCAAACAGGGAGATACGCAGTATTTT. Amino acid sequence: CASKQGDTQYF.

The CDR3 DNA sequence: TGTGCCAGCATGGCGTCGGGGAGGAATGAGCAGTTCTTC. Its protein product is CASMASGRNEQFF. J is TRBJ2-1 and V is TRBV6-5; weak D call: TRBD2 (6 bases). The germline V gene has CDR1 MNHEY and CDR2 SVGAGI. The V gene lost 7 bases and the J gene lost 7 bases, with 14 bases spanning the gap. The CDR3 totals 13 residues.

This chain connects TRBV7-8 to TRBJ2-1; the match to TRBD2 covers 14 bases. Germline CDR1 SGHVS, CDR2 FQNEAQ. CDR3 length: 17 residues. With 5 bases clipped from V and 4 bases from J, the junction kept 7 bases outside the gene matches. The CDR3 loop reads CASSPRTSGGIYNEQFF. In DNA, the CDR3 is TGTGCCAGCAGCCCCAGGACTAGCGGGGGGATTTACAATGAGCAGTTCTTC.

Written as DNA, the CDR3 is TGCGCCAGCGCCTCGGGACAGGGTCCTACCTACGAGCAGTACGTC. The encoded protein is CASASGQGPTYEQYV. This chain links TRBV23-1 with TRBJ2-7; 9 positions match TRBD1. TRBV23-1 belongs to the ORF category, with a function that is uncertain. CDR3 length: 15 residues. Unmatched junction bases numbered 10, after V lost 8 bases and J lost 2 bases.